This is a list of T cell receptor beta chains from one sample in a study of beta chain features in type 1 diabetes. The method was immunoSEQ multiplex PCR; TCRdb's version includes in-frame clones alone and lacks a portion of them. The table shows fewer than 250,000 clones, with 9% to 10% occurring only once. The sequenced sample was naive CD4+ T cells from blood. These receptors originate from a young woman in good health. The CDR3 runs from the conserved cysteine through the conserved F or W. The order of the fields is V gene, clone size, J gene, D gene, CDR3 DNA, CDR3 protein. A D gene is named only where the DNA matches it firmly. Size is stated for part of the rows, as once, few or many counts, or as a class when the clone is expanded.

>TRBV5-1|NA|TRBJ2-1|TRBD2
TGCGCCAGCAGCCGCTACGGGGGGGCTTTGGACAATGAGCAGTTCTTC
CASSRYGGALDNEQFF
>TRBV6-6|few|TRBJ2-6|TRBD1
TGTGCCAGCAGTGACAGGGTTGGGGCCAACGTCCTGACTTTC
CASSDRVGANVLTF
>TRBV6-1|few|TRBJ2-7|TRBD1
TGTGCCAGCAGTGGGGTCGGGACAGGTTCCTACGAGCAGTACTTC
CASSGVGTGSYEQYF
>TRBV25-1|few|TRBJ2-5|TRBD1
TGTGCCAGCAGCCGAGGACAGGTAGAAGAGACCCAGTACTTC
CASSRGQVEETQYF
>TRBV29-1|many|TRBJ2-7|NA
TGCAGCGTTGAAGCCGGGTCCTACGAGCAGTACTTC
CSVEAGSYEQYF
>TRBV7-3|NA|TRBJ1-5|TRBD1
TGTGCCAGCAGCGGCATGGACAGGGGGCCCCATCAGCCCCAGCATTTT
CASSGMDRGPHQPQHF
>TRBV30|few|TRBJ2-2|TRBD1
TGTGCCTGGACCCGTATAGGGACAGCCAACACCGGGGAGCTGTTTTTT
CAWTRIGTANTGELFF
>TRBV30|NA|TRBJ2-5|TRBD2
TGTGCCTGGAGTGTACAGGCTAGCGGGGGCCATTACTACTTC
CAWSVQASGGHYYF
>TRBV7-8|NA|TRBJ1-2|NA
TGTGCCAGCAGCGGCTTGGGACTGCCCAACTATGGCTACACCTTC
CASSGLGLPNYGYTF
>TRBV5-6|NA|TRBJ1-1|TRBD1
TGTGCCAGCAGCCGGACAGGGGTTATTCGGGCGAACACTGAAGCTTTCTTT
CASSRTGVIRANTEAFF
>TRBV6-1|few|TRBJ2-1|TRBD2
TGTGCCAGCAGCCAGCGGGAGGGCTCCTACAATGAGCAGTTCTTC
CASSQREGSYNEQFF
>TRBV6-1|few|TRBJ2-1|TRBD2
TGTGCCAGCCTTGGGGGCGGGGGGCGGAGTGAGCAGTTCTTC
CASLGGGGRSEQFF
>TRBV5-1|NA|TRBJ2-5|NA
TGCGCCAGCAGACCTGGAGGGCTATTTCGGGAGACCCAGTACTTC
CASRPGGLFRETQYF
>TRBV7-3|few|TRBJ2-3|TRBD2
TGTGCCAGCAGCTTATGGTCCCTAGCGGGGGCGGGGGCTAGCACAGATACGCAGTATTTT
CASSLWSLAGAGASTDTQYF
>TRBV30|many|TRBJ2-1|NA
TGTGCCTGGAGTGTCGGCGGGCTCATAGGCGAGCAGTTCTTC
CAWSVGGLIGEQFF
>TRBV2|NA|TRBJ1-5|TRBD1
TGTGCCAGCAGGGGGGGACAGGCCGCTCGCCAGCATTTT
CASRGGQAARQHF
>TRBV11-1|NA|TRBJ1-1|NA
TGTGCCAGCAGGCGGACGGGAAACACTGAAGCTTTCTTT
CASRRTGNTEAFF
>TRBV23-1|many|TRBJ2-1|TRBD2
TGCGCCAGCAGTCTAGCGGGAGGGGACAATGAGCAGTTCTTC
CASSLAGGDNEQFF
>TRBV2|NA|TRBJ2-1|TRBD1
TGTGCCAGCAGTGAAAGGGGTGGGGGACAGAGGTTCTTC
CASSERGGGQRFF
>TRBV4-2|many|TRBJ2-3|NA
TGTGCCAGCAGCCAGCCGCAGGCGGGACAGCACACAGATACGCAGTATTTT
CASSQPQAGQHTDTQYF
>TRBV19|few|TRBJ1-2|NA
TGTGCCAGTAGTATCACCGGCCCAGACGGGTATGGCTACACCTTC
CASSITGPDGYGYTF
>TRBV19|NA|TRBJ1-2|NA
TGTGCCAGTAGTATAGCTGGAGGGGAGGACGGCTACACCTTC
CASSIAGGEDGYTF
>TRBV6-1|NA|TRBJ2-3|NA
TGTGCCAGCACCGGATTGACTAGCACAGATACGCAGTATTTT
CASTGLTSTDTQYF
>TRBV9|NA|TRBJ2-7|TRBD2
TGTGCCAGCAGCGTAGGCCTAGCGGAGGCCTACGAGCAGTACTTC
CASSVGLAEAYEQYF
>TRBV6-6|few|TRBJ2-7|TRBD2
TGTGCCAGCAGTTACTCGGGACTAGCGGGGGGTCACGAGCAGTACTTC
CASSYSGLAGGHEQYF
>TRBV6-6|NA|TRBJ2-1|TRBD2
TGTGCCAGCAGTTCTTCATTAGCGGGAAATTACAATGAGCAGTTCTTC
CASSSSLAGNYNEQFF
>TRBV6-5|few|TRBJ2-2|NA
TGTGCCAGCAGTTACTCGTCCTACACCGGGGAGCTGTTTTTT
CASSYSSYTGELFF
>TRBV18|NA|TRBJ2-1|NA
TGTGCCAGCTCACCACTTGCGCAGGGAACCTACAATGAGCAGTTCTTC
CASSPLAQGTYNEQFF
>TRBV2|NA|TRBJ1-4|TRBD1
TGTGCCAGCAATCGGGACAGGGCAACTAATGAAAAACTGTTTTTT
CASNRDRATNEKLFF
>TRBV5-1|few|TRBJ2-3|NA
TGCGCCAGCAGCCGGGGGACAGTGCACACAGATACGCAGTATTTT
CASSRGTVHTDTQYF
>TRBV6-1|NA|TRBJ2-7|TRBD1
TGTGCCAGCAGACGACAGGGGACCACCTACGAGCAGTACTTC
CASRRQGTTYEQYF
>TRBV2|few|TRBJ2-7|TRBD2
TGTGCCAGCAGTGGGGGAGGGGAATCGGCTTACGAGCAGTACTTC
CASSGGGESAYEQYF
>TRBV18|few|TRBJ1-6|TRBD1
TGTGCCAGCTCACCGACCGGGACAGCCAATTCACCCCTCCACTTT
CASSPTGTANSPLHF
>TRBV7-2|few|TRBJ2-3|NA
TGTGCCAGCAGCCTCCCGCAGTATTTT
CASSLPQYF
>TRBV7-9|many|TRBJ2-1|NA
TGTGCCAGCAGTTGGACAGACAATGAGCAGTTCTTC
CASSWTDNEQFF
>TRBV5-1|few|TRBJ2-3|TRBD2
TGCGCCAGCAGGGGGACTAGCGGGGGGCCGGATACGCAGTATTTT
CASRGTSGGPDTQYF
>TRBV18|NA|TRBJ1-1|TRBD1
TGTGCCAGCTCACCCGTGACAGGGATGAACACTGAAGCTTTCTTT
CASSPVTGMNTEAFF
>TRBV5-1|NA|TRBJ2-5|TRBD1
TGCGCCAGCAGCCCTATCACAGGGGAAGAGACCCAGTACTTC
CASSPITGEETQYF
>TRBV6-4|few|TRBJ2-7|TRBD1
TGTGCCAGCAGCGCCGGGACAGGGGCCGAGCAGTACTTC
CASSAGTGAEQYF
>TRBV5-1|NA|TRBJ2-3|NA
TGCGCCAGCAGCTTGGGACAGAGCACAGATACGCAGTATTTT
CASSLGQSTDTQYF
>TRBV5-1|NA|TRBJ1-2|NA
TGCGCCAGCAGCCCTGGGGACACAGGCCGGGGTGGCTACACCTTC
CASSPGDTGRGGYTF
>TRBV30|NA|TRBJ2-1|NA
TGTGCCTGGAGTAGGGGCCGTCCTACAGGCTACAATGAGCAGTTCTTC
CAWSRGRPTGYNEQFF
>TRBV5-1|few|TRBJ2-7|NA
TGCGCCAGCAGCTCATCCGGGGTAACCTACGAGCAGTACTTC
CASSSSGVTYEQYF
>TRBV11-2|NA|TRBJ1-5|NA
TGTGCCAGCAGCTTATCAGGGCCCCGTCAGCCCCAGCATTTT
CASSLSGPRQPQHF
>TRBV6-1|few|TRBJ2-5|NA
TGTGCCAGCAGTTCTATACGGGTCGAGACCCAGTACTTC
CASSSIRVETQYF
>TRBV19|NA|TRBJ1-5|NA
TGTGCCAGTAGTATTCGGCAGGGCGGCCAGCCCCAGCATTTT
CASSIRQGGQPQHF
>TRBV6-5|few|TRBJ2-5|TRBD1
TGTGCCAGCAGCCGACAGGGGGTAGTGGAGACCCAGTACTTC
CASSRQGVVETQYF
>TRBV6-4|NA|TRBJ2-7|NA
TGTGCCAGCAGTGAAACGACCCACAGGGAGCAGTACTTC
CASSETTHREQYF
>TRBV27|NA|TRBJ2-3|TRBD1
TGTGCCAGCAGTTTATTGGGACAGGGCCGGGGAGGAGATACGCAGTATTTT
CASSLLGQGRGGDTQYF
>TRBV30|NA|TRBJ1-4|NA
TGTGCCTGGAGTGCCTATCGGCGGGCAACTAATGAAAAACTGTTTTTT
CAWSAYRRATNEKLFF
>TRBV9|many|TRBJ2-6|NA
TGTGCCAGCAGCCTACGGTCCACTGGGGCCAACGTCCTGACTTTC
CASSLRSTGANVLTF